The 23 T cell receptor beta chains below were found in one sample sequenced in a study of T cell responses to AZD1222 COVID-19 vaccine. Sequencing was performed with immunoSEQ multiplex PCR; in TCRdb, only in-frame clones are kept and a portion is missing. Of 110,000 or so clones listed, about 91% are singletons. This sample comprised peripheral blood, obtained 28 days after the second AZD1222 dose. Every receptor here comes from an adult who received the AZD1222 COVID-19 vaccine.

This chain links TRBV12-3 or TRBV12-4 with TRBJ1-1, with a weak D call TRBD1 (6 bases). The V gene lost 7 bases and the J gene lost 4 bases, with 10 bases spanning the gap. The CDR3 is made up of 12 amino acids. In DNA, the CDR3 is TGTGCCAGCATAGGACAGTCCACTGAAGCTTTCTTT. This encodes CASIGQSTEAFF.

The rearrangement joins TRBV5-1 to TRBJ2-5; TRBD1 matches at 8 bases. The J segment lost 5 bases and the V segment lost 4 bases, leaving 10 bases of the junction unmatched. Per germline, CDR1 SGHRS and CDR2 YFSETQ. The CDR3 sequence is 15 residues long. CDR3 amino acids: CASSRGGQVTETQYF. Here the CDR3 DNA reads TGCGCCAGCAGCAGAGGGGGACAGGTGACCGAGACCCAGTACTTC.

The rearrangement joins TRBV14 to TRBJ1-2; TRBD1 might be the D (5 bases). The germline V gene encodes CDR1 SGHDN and CDR2 FVKESK. Trimming took 1 base from V and 3 from J, leaving 18 bases between them. The length of the CDR3 is 17 residues. The CDR3 DNA reads as TGTGCCAGCAGCCAAGGGGGACCGTTACGCAGGCACTATGGCTACACCTTC. Protein: CASSQGGPLRRHYGYTF. Drawing the rest from reference TRBV14 and TRBJ1-2, the complete variable domain is EAGVTQFPSHSVIEKGQTVTLRCDPISGHDNLYWYRRVMGKEIKFLLHFVKESKQDESGMPNNRFLAERTGGTYSTLKVQPAELEDSGVYFCASSQGGPLRRHYGYTFGSGTRLTVV.

The table lists this clone with a count of one. This chain joins TRBV21-1 and TRBJ1-2; the DNA was not used to check the table's D call, TRBD1. TRBV21-1 is noted as a pseudogene. The CDR3 loop spans 15 amino acids. The CDR3, as DNA: TGTGCCAGCACCAATTGTACAGGGGTCCCCTATGGCTACACCTTC. Protein: CASTNCTGVPYGYTF.

The genes are TRBV19 and TRBJ1-4; 7 bases align to TRBD1. The V segment lost 5 bases and the J segment 8 bases; nucleotides outside the gene matches: 14. Germline assignment: CDR1 LNHDA and CDR2 SQIVND (reference sequence). This CDR3 has 16 amino acids. The CDR3 DNA follows: TGTGCCAGTAGTTCAGACAGGGCTGATACTCTAGAAAAACTGTTTTTT. Its protein product is CASSSDRADTLEKLFF. Full variable domain (missing parts from reference TRBV19 and TRBJ1-4): DGGITQSPKYLFRKEGQNVTLSCEQNLNHDAMYWYRQDPGQGLRLIYYSQIVNDFQKGDIAEGYSVSREKKESFPLTVTSAQKNPTAFYLCASSSDRADTLEKLFFGSGTQLSVL.

J is TRBJ2-3 and V is TRBV7-4; D unresolved. CDR1 and CDR2 from the germline V gene are SGHVT and SQSDAQ. The CDR3 runs to 9 residues. The V end was cut by 6 bases, the J end by 6 bases, with 1 base between. For the CDR3, the DNA is TGTGCCAGCAGGGATACGCAGTATTTT. It codes for CASRDTQYF.

This clone turned up a few times. This sequence joins TRBV12-1 and TRBJ1-4. TRBV12-1 is listed as a pseudogene. This CDR3 has 9 residues. The chain's CDR3 is CARKEKLFF. As DNA, the CDR3 is TGTGCCAGGAAGGAAAAACTGTTTTTT.

V gene TRBV19 combines with J gene TRBJ1-2, with D unclear. CDR1 is LNHDA and CDR2 is SQIVND in the germline V gene (reference sequence). V lost 9 bases, J lost 9 bases, and 17 bases lay in between. The CDR3 totals 12 residues. CDR3 protein: CASRRAETRYTF. The CDR3 region has the DNA TGTGCCAGCCGGCGGGCGGAGACTCGCTACACCTTC.

This chain uses TRBV9 with TRBJ1-1; 10 bases fit TRBD1. From germline, CDR1 is SGDLS and CDR2 YYNGEE. The CDR3 extends over 17 amino acids. The junction had 11 bases not matched to a gene; V was cut back by 0 bases and J by 6 bases. CDR3 loop: CASSVERQGAREAEAFF. CDR3 in DNA: TGTGCCAGCAGCGTAGAAAGACAGGGGGCGCGAGAGGCTGAAGCTTTCTTT.

V and J are TRBV7-3 and TRBJ2-3, with D possibly being TRBD2 (7 bases). The CDR3 has 14 amino acids. V dropped 6 bases and J dropped 5 bases, with 15 bases sitting between them. CDR1 is SGHTA, CDR2 FQGTGA, per germline. The CDR3 loop reads CASSFGGPGDTQYF. The CDR3, as DNA: TGTGCCAGCAGTTTCGGGGGGCCGGGAGATACGCAGTATTTT.

This clone was seen only once. CDR3 DNA sequence: TGTGCCAGCAGTTACTCAACAAATTCCTACGAGCAGTACTTC. Translated: CASSYSTNSYEQYF. The chain recombines TRBV6-2 or TRBV6-3 with TRBJ2-7; D not resolved. CDR3 length equals 14 residues. Germline V lookup: CDR1 MNHEY, CDR2 SVGEGT. V lost 0 bases and J lost 1, with 7 bases in between.

The chain carries TRBV4-1 and TRBJ1-1; 7 nucleotides agree with TRBD1. This CDR3 comprises 15 residues. The ends lost 3 bases at V and 7 bases at J; junction bases unmatched: 11. Germline lookup yields CDR1 MGHRA and CDR2 YSYEKL. In DNA form, the CDR3 reads TGCGCCAGCAGCCAGCCCCCACACAGGGGCGGTGAAGCTTTCTTT. Encoded protein: CASSQPPHRGGEAFF.

V is TRBV7-2 and J is TRBJ2-7; the D gene is possibly TRBD1 (6 bases). There are 14 residues in the CDR3. Trimming took 4 bases from V and 4 from J, leaving 14 bases between them. The germline gives CDR1 SGHTA, CDR2 FQGNSA. CDR3 region: CASSYQRTDYEQYF. CDR3 in DNA: TGTGCCAGCAGCTATCAAAGGACAGATTACGAGCAGTACTTC. Full variable domain (rest looked up from reference TRBV7-2 and TRBJ2-7): GAGVSQSPSNKVTEKGKDVELRCDPISGHTALYWYRQSLGQGLEFLIYFQGNSAPDKSGLPSDRFSAERTGGSVSTLTIQRTQQEDSAVYLCASSYQRTDYEQYFGPGTRLTVT.

The chain links TRBV4-2 to TRBJ1-4; no clear D. CDR1 and CDR2 (germline): LGHNA, YNFKEQ. Trimming shortened V by 4 bases and J by 0 bases, and 9 bases separated the two germline ends. This CDR3 spans 15 amino acids. The CDR3 DNA follows: TGTGCCAGCAGCCCCCCGGGTGCAACTAATGAAAAACTGTTTTTT. This codes for CASSPPGATNEKLFF.

V gene TRBV2 combines with J gene TRBJ2-7; 11 bases are a match to TRBD2. This CDR3 contains 15 residues. Germline CDR1 reads SNHLY; CDR2 reads FYNNEI. J gave up 1 base and V 4 bases, and 3 bases lay outside the gene matches. CDR3 loop: CASSVLAGGSYEQYF. CDR3 bases: TGTGCCAGCAGTGTCTTAGCGGGGGGGTCCTACGAGCAGTACTTC.

The chain has TRBV19 and TRBJ1-1; D is unclear. Looked up from germline, CDR1 is LNHDA and CDR2 is SQIVND (reference sequence). The CDR3 totals 13 residues. Trimming removed 2 bases from V and 1 base from J, with 5 bases in between. The CDR3 sequence is CASSILGNTEAFF. The CDR3 DNA reads TGTGCCAGTAGTATACTAGGGAACACTGAAGCTTTCTTT.

The chain couples TRBV5-1 to TRBJ1-5; D uncertain. Germline V gene lookup returns CDR1 SGHRS and CDR2 YFSETQ. The CDR3 contains 14 residues. The V end was cut by 0 bases, the J end by 4 bases, with 8 bases between. CDR3 coding DNA: TGCGCCAGCAGCTTGGCCCCGGGGAATCAGCCCCAGCATTTT. Encoded protein: CASSLAPGNQPQHF. Variable domain in full (rest from reference TRBV5-1 and TRBJ1-5): KAGVTQTPRYLIKTRGQQVTLSCSPISGHRSVSWYQQTPGQGLQFLFEYFSETQRNKGNFPGRFSGRQFSNSRSEMNVSTLELGDSALYLCASSLAPGNQPQHFGDGTRLSIL.

The table lists this clone with a count of one. The V gene is TRBV5-4, the J gene TRBJ2-3; 8 positions agree with TRBD1. The CDR3 has 15 amino acids. Germline CDR1 SGHNT, CDR2 YYREEE (reference sequence). Trimming cost V 1 base and J 0 bases; bases outside gene matches: 1. The CDR3 here is CASSLRTGSTDTQYF. The CDR3 bases are TGTGCCAGCAGCTTGAGGACAGGGAGCACAGATACGCAGTATTTT.

The genes are TRBV18 and TRBJ2-7; TRBD2 might be the D (5 bases). The V and J ends lost 2 bases and 4 bases respectively, with 12 bases between them. The CDR3 length is 14 residues. Looked up from germline, CDR1 is KGHSH and CDR2 is LQKENI. Here the CDR3 DNA reads TGTGCCAGCTCACCAGGTACTAGTTTTTACGAGCAGTACTTC. Translation: CASSPGTSFYEQYF.

The chain recombines TRBV9 with TRBJ2-1; 8 bases align to TRBD2. The germline gives CDR1 SGDLS, CDR2 YYNGEE. The CDR3 contains 16 residues. Trimming removed 0 bases from V and 0 bases from J; junction bases left unmatched: 2. This chain's CDR3 is CASSVAGGVSYNEQFF. The CDR3 DNA reads TGTGCCAGCAGCGTAGCCGGGGGGGTCTCCTACAATGAGCAGTTCTTC.

This clone was observed once. J is TRBJ1-1 and V is TRBV19, with D unclear. With 6 bases removed from V and 4 bases from J, the gap between germline ends came to 12 bases. The CDR3 is 13 residues long. CDR1 and CDR2 (germline): LNHDA, SQIVND (reference sequence). The CDR3 coding sequence is TGTGCCAGTAGGCCCCAGTGGGGCACTGAAGCTTTCTTT. Amino acid sequence: CASRPQWGTEAFF. Full variable domain (rest looked up from reference TRBV19 and TRBJ1-1): DGGITQSPKYLFRKEGQNVTLSCEQNLNHDAMYWYRQDPGQGLRLIYYSQIVNDFQKGDIAEGYSVSREKKESFPLTVTSAQKNPTAFYLCASRPQWGTEAFFGQGTRLTVV.

Here the CDR3 DNA reads TGTGCCAGCTCACCAGGGACAGGGTCTGGAAACACCATATATTTT. Amino acids: CASSPGTGSGNTIYF. This rearrangement joins TRBV18 to TRBJ1-3; 9 bases fit TRBD1. The length of the CDR3 is 15 residues. Germline CDR1 is KGHSH and CDR2 is LQKENI. V was pared by 2 bases and J by 1 base, with 0 bases of the junction left unmatched.

The chain carries TRBV6-2 or TRBV6-3 and TRBJ1-5; 8 bases align to TRBD1. CDR3 size: 15 residues. Losses at the gene ends were 5 bases for V and 4 bases for J; bases not matched to a gene: 7. The V gene's germline CDR1 is MNHEY and CDR2 SVGEGT. CDR3 sequence reads: CASSDRDRTNQPQHF. CDR3 coding DNA: TGTGCCAGCAGTGACCGGGACAGGACGAATCAGCCCCAGCATTTT.